This paragraph reports one T cell receptor beta chain. These data belong to a study of blood T cell repertoires in COVID-19. CDR1 is PRHDT and CDR2 is FYEKMQ in the germline V gene (reference sequence). The CDR3 has 14 residues. The V end lost 2 bases, the J end lost 2 bases, and 10 bases lay between the germline ends. The table came from immunoSEQ multiplex PCR; TCRdb's copy has only in-frame clones and leaves some out. This sample yields more than 250,000 clones, of which around 88% are seen a single time; 1.5% to 2% belongs to the top ten. The sequencing input was peripheral blood. The chain has TRBV13 and TRBJ2-7, with a weak D call TRBD1 (6 bases). The sequence was collected from a woman between 25 and 40 years old with COVID-19, enrolled during active disease. CDR3 residues: CASSLQGFAYEQYF. As DNA, the CDR3 is TGTGCCAGCAGCTTACAGGGGTTCGCCTACGAGCAGTACTTC.